Below, 15 T cell receptor beta chains from the same sample are listed, as sequenced in a study of blood T cells in healthy people across ages. Sample-barcoded 5' priming and a J-beta primer mix drove a second PCR of 7 to 11 cycles. TCRdb recomputed calls from the 5' RACE reads with MiXCR, one row per CDR3 protein. The sample has nearly 1 million distinct CDR3 sequences, about 51% seen once; the top ten hold about a fifth. Specimen: blood. The source is a woman aged 55-70 years in good health.

The chain links TRBV5-1 to TRBJ2-3; D uncertain. This CDR3 is 13 amino acids long. Germline values: CDR1 SGHRS, CDR2 YFSETQ. Deletions cut 2 bases from V and 4 bases from J, with 8 bases between. CDR3 coding DNA: TGCGCCAGCAGCTTTAGGATGTCAGATACGCAGTATTTT. The encoded protein is CASSFRMSDTQYF.

The chain recombines TRBV27 with TRBJ2-5; D not certain. The CDR3 covers 13 residues. From germline, CDR1 is MNHEY and CDR2 SMNVEV (reference sequence). V lost 4 bases and J 1 base, leaving 7 bases between the germline ends. The CDR3 spells CASSSEFQETQYF. The CDR3 DNA sequence: TGTGCCAGCAGTTCGGAATTCCAAGAGACCCAGTACTTC.

This chain links TRBV30 with TRBJ2-7; 10 bases match TRBD1. The J segment lost 7 bases and the V segment lost 2 bases, leaving 8 bases of the junction unmatched. Germline V gives CDR1 GTSNPN, CDR2 SVGIG (reference sequence). The CDR3 totals 14 residues. CDR3 sequence reads: CAWSPRDRGGEQYF. The CDR3 nucleotides are TGTGCCTGGAGTCCTCGGGACAGGGGTGGAGAGCAGTACTTC.

The V gene is TRBV6-5, the J gene TRBJ1-1; 9 bases agree with TRBD1. J gave up 10 bases and V 6 bases, and 9 bases lay outside the gene matches. The germline CDR1 and CDR2 sequences are MNHEY and SVGAGI. The CDR3 consists of 13 residues. CDR3: CASRKPGQGSAFF. CDR3 sequence (DNA): TGTGCCAGCAGAAAACCGGGACAGGGATCAGCTTTCTTT.

The chain uses TRBV28 and TRBJ1-4; no definite D call. Germline assignment: CDR1 MDHEN and CDR2 SYDVKM. The ends were cut back, 5 bases at V and 6 bases at J, with 16 bases in the middle. The CDR3 extends over 15 amino acids. The CDR3 DNA follows: TGTGCCAGCAGTGCTCCAGGAGACTTACATGAAAAACTGTTTTTT. Its protein is CASSAPGDLHEKLFF.

The genes are TRBV6-1 and TRBJ2-3; 12 bases align to TRBD2. Per the germline V gene, CDR1 is MNHNS and CDR2 is SASEGT. Trimming took 2 bases from V and 5 from J; bases not matched to a gene: 5. This CDR3 is built from 16 residues. The CDR3 loop is CASSEPSGRAGDTQYF. The CDR3 coding sequence is TGTGCCAGCAGTGAACCTAGCGGGAGGGCGGGAGATACGCAGTATTTT.

This clonotype was detected only once. The rearrangement links TRBV5-1 to TRBJ1-3; 8 bases match TRBD1. Germline V gives CDR1 SGHRS, CDR2 YFSETQ. The CDR3 runs to 15 residues. Trimming removed 2 bases from V and 1 base from J; junction bases left unmatched: 2. The CDR3 here is CASSLRTGSGNTIYF. In DNA, the CDR3 is TGCGCCAGCAGCTTAAGGACAGGGTCTGGAAACACCATATATTTT.

This chain joins TRBV7-2 and TRBJ2-1, with TRBD1 as a possible D gene (7 bases). This CDR3 is built from 15 residues. Germline lookup yields CDR1 SGHTA and CDR2 FQGNSA. Trimming took off 9 bases at V and 7 bases at J, with 22 bases between the two ends. The CDR3 region has the DNA TGTGCCAGTTTTTTGGAGGGGGCTTTGGGGAATGAGCAGTTCTTC. Translation gives CASFLEGALGNEQFF.

J is TRBJ2-1 and V is TRBV29-1, with TRBD2 identical over 8 bases. Germline V gives CDR1 SQVTM, CDR2 ANQGSEA. The CDR3 contains 15 residues. Trimming at V came to 3 bases and at J to 8 bases, leaving 12 bases not matched to a gene. The chain's CDR3 is CSVEWPGLGGDEQFF. The DNA for the CDR3 is TGCAGCGTTGAGTGGCCGGGACTAGGAGGGGATGAGCAGTTCTTC.

In its sample, this clonotype was seen a few times. The chain has TRBV9 and TRBJ2-5, with TRBD1 identical over 9 bases. This CDR3 has 15 residues. The ends lost 3 bases at V and 5 bases at J; junction bases unmatched: 8. Germline CDR1 reads SGDLS; CDR2 reads YYNGEE. The CDR3 bases are TGTGCCAGCAGCGACGGACAGGGGCGAGGGGAGACCCAGTACTTC. Residues: CASSDGQGRGETQYF.

The chain links TRBV12-3 or TRBV12-4 to TRBJ2-7, with D hard to call. This CDR3 has 15 amino acids. Trimming removed 5 bases from V and 2 bases from J, with 16 bases in between. CDR3: CASSPGRGTAYEQYF. The CDR3 nucleotides read TGTGCCAGCAGTCCCGGCCGAGGAACGGCCTACGAGCAGTACTTC.

The chain uses TRBV20-1 and TRBJ2-1, with D possibly TRBD2 on 7 matching bases. The CDR3 spans 14 residues. Germline V gene lookup returns CDR1 DFQATT and CDR2 SNEGSKA (reference sequence). V lost 3 bases and J 6 bases, leaving 15 bases between the germline ends. CDR3 nucleotide sequence: TGCAGTGCTAGGAGGGGGGGCGCCCCCAATGAGCAGTTCTTC. Residues: CSARRGGAPNEQFF.

The table lists this clonotype with many counts. DNA for the CDR3: TGCAGCGTTGACGGTAGCGGGAGCGACGAGCAGTACTTC. This sequence encodes CSVDGSGSDEQYF. This chain links TRBV29-1 with TRBJ2-7; 9 nucleotides align to TRBD2. The CDR3 loop spans 13 amino acids. V dropped 3 bases and J dropped 5; count of bases not matched to a gene: 5. The V gene's germline CDR1 is SQVTM and CDR2 ANQGSEA.

The chain has TRBV28 and TRBJ2-4, with 10 bases fitting TRBD2. TRBJ2-7 explains the end of the DNA better; the J call may be wrong. The CDR3 extends over 14 amino acids. Germline assignment: CDR1 MDHEN and CDR2 SYDVKM. CDR3 in DNA: TGTGCCAGCATTCTAGCGGGAGATAACGACGAGCAGTACTTC. Translated: CASILAGDNDEQYF.

The rearrangement uses TRBV7-8 and TRBJ1-2; a weak D match, TRBD1 (6 bases). The germline V gene has CDR1 SGHVS and CDR2 FQNEAQ. CDR3 size: 15 residues. V was cut by 5 bases and J by 8 bases, with 21 bases left in between. The CDR3, as DNA: TGTGCCAGCAGCCCGCCGACAGGTTACCTCTGGGGCTACACCTTC. Translating gives CASSPPTGYLWGYTF.